One and the same sample provided the 22 T cell receptor beta chains below, sequenced in a study of early T cells in non-severe SARS-CoV-2 infection. One entry per CDR3 protein, called by TCRdb with MiXCR from the 5' RACE reads. This table has some 73,000 distinct CDR3 sequences, over 9.5% appearing once. The sequenced sample consisted of whole blood. The receptors here all came from an adult who was a healthcare worker with PCR-confirmed SARS-CoV-2 infection or an uninfected control (not recorded which).

This clonotype occurred a few times. The chain combines TRBV7-3 with TRBJ2-1; D remains unclear. This CDR3 has 12 amino acids. The germline V gene has CDR1 SGHTA and CDR2 FQGTGA. V lost 4 bases and J lost 10, with 11 bases in between. CDR3 in DNA: TGTGCCAGCAGCTCAGCGAACGGGGAGCAGTTCTTC. As protein: CASSSANGEQFF.

In its sample, this clonotype was seen a few times. This sequence joins TRBV7-9 and TRBJ1-1, with no clear D. The germline V gene has CDR1 SEHNR and CDR2 FQNEAQ (reference sequence). The CDR3 contains 15 residues. V lost 2 bases and J 7 bases, leaving 17 bases between the germline ends. CDR3 nucleotide sequence: TGTGCCAGCAGCTTATATCCCGTATCTTCAGATGAAGCTTTCTTT. It yields the protein CASSLYPVSSDEAFF.

At least ten counts were recorded for this clonotype. The chain recombines TRBV2 with TRBJ2-1; D ambiguous. This CDR3 spans 12 amino acids. V gave up 6 bases and J gave up 5 bases, with 8 bases separating them. CDR1 and CDR2 from the germline V gene are SNHLY and FYNNEI. In nucleotides, the CDR3 is TGTGCCAGCAGAAAAAACGACAATGAGCAGTTCTTC. Protein sequence: CASRKNDNEQFF. Combining the CDR3 with reference TRBV2 and TRBJ2-1 gives the whole variable domain EPEVTQTPSHQVTQMGQEVILRCVPISNHLYFYWYRQILGQKVEFLVSFYNNEISEKSEIFDDQFSVERPDGSNFTLKIRSTKLEDSAMYFCASRKNDNEQFFGPGTRLTVL.

This clonotype was counted between two and nine times. V gene TRBV7-8 combines with J gene TRBJ1-6, with TRBD1 as a possible D gene (5 bases). Trimming left V 4 bases short and J 15 bases short, with 19 bases between. The CDR3 has 14 residues. Germline V gives CDR1 SGHVS, CDR2 FQNEAQ. This CDR3 is CASSSGHARDHLHF. The DNA of the CDR3 is TGTGCCAGCAGCTCCGGACACGCCAGAGATCACCTCCACTTT.

Notes on this clonotype: This could be a read error, since a much larger clone is one nucleotide away. The chain recombines TRBV28 with TRBJ1-1; perhaps TRBD1 as D (6 bases). Germline V gene data show CDR1 as MDHEN and CDR2 as SYDVKM. CDR3 length: 12 residues. The DNA of the CDR3 is TGTGCCAGCTATGACAGGAACACTGTAGCTTTCTTT. Translated: CASYDRNTVAFF.

The chain couples TRBV9 to TRBJ1-4; 11 nucleotides line up with TRBD1. The V gene end was trimmed by 4 bases and the J gene end by 3 bases; junction bases not matched to a gene: 11. The CDR3 extends over 18 amino acids. In germline, CDR1 is SGDLS, CDR2 YYNGEE. The CDR3 protein is CASSSRGRTGGSNEKLFF. CDR3 DNA sequence: TGTGCCAGCAGCTCCCGTGGAAGGACAGGGGGCTCTAATGAAAAACTGTTTTTT.

This clonotype has a count of ten or more. J is TRBJ2-2 and V is TRBV12-3 or TRBV12-4; D might be TRBD1 (5 bases). CDR3 length: 15 amino acids. V was cut by 3 bases and J by 2 bases, with 10 bases left in between. This chain's CDR3 is CASSFRRTNTGELFF. CDR3 sequence (DNA): TGTGCCAGCAGTTTCAGGCGGACAAACACCGGGGAGCTGTTTTTT.

This clonotype has a handful of counts. The CDR3 region has the DNA TGTGCCAGCAGTCCTACCATTGAATCTGGGCAGTATTTT. It yields the protein CASSPTIESGQYF. The chain uses TRBV6-6 and TRBJ2-3; D is ambiguous. The CDR3 sequence is 13 residues long. Trimming shortened V by 5 bases and J by 11 bases, and 17 bases separated the two germline ends. The V gene's germline CDR1 is MNHNY and CDR2 SVGAGI (reference sequence).

The chain uses TRBV6-5 and TRBJ1-1; D is possibly TRBD1 (5 bases). The germline V gene has CDR1 MNHEY and CDR2 SVGAGI. CDR3 size: 14 residues. Trimming pared 0 bases from V and 8 bases from J, leaving 13 bases between. CDR3 loop: CASSYSTAGLEAFF. The DNA for the CDR3 is TGTGCCAGCAGTTACTCGACAGCAGGTCTGGAAGCTTTCTTT.

The chain links TRBV6-6 to TRBJ2-7; D may be TRBD2 (5 bases). Germline V gene sequence: CDR1 MNHNY, CDR2 SVGAGI (reference sequence). This CDR3 region has 14 residues. V was trimmed by 7 bases and J by 1 base, leaving 14 bases between them. The CDR3 here is CASNPRAQSYEQYF. The DNA of the CDR3 is TGTGCCAGCAACCCGAGGGCCCAGTCCTACGAGCAGTACTTC.

This clonotype was counted between two and nine times. V usage is TRBV15 and J usage is TRBJ2-3; D is perhaps TRBD2 (6 bases). The CDR3 totals 16 residues. Trimming took 4 bases from V and 8 from J, leaving 22 bases between them. Germline values: CDR1 LNHNV, CDR2 YYDKDF (reference sequence). The CDR3 region has the DNA TGTGCCACCAGCACTAGCCGAGCTGGGGGGTCGGGTACGCAGTATTTT. Its translation is CATSTSRAGGSGTQYF.

V is TRBV5-1 and J is TRBJ2-1; 8 nucleotides line up with TRBD2. Germline CDR1 SGHRS, CDR2 YFSETQ. CDR3 size: 17 residues. The trim removed 1 base at V and 6 bases at J, leaving 12 bases unmatched. CDR3 sequence: CASSLLIGTRNPNEQFF. CDR3 DNA: TGCGCCAGCAGCTTGCTGATAGGGACTAGAAACCCCAATGAGCAGTTCTTC.

This clonotype was seen a few times. This chain's CDR3 is CASSPGPRTAYGYTF. CDR3 nucleotides: TGTGCCAGTAGTCCAGGCCCTCGGACAGCCTATGGCTACACCTTC. The V and J genes are TRBV19 and TRBJ1-2, with a weak D call TRBD1 (6 bases). V lost 5 bases to trimming and J lost 4 bases, with 17 bases between them. This CDR3 comprises 15 residues. Per germline, CDR1 LNHDA and CDR2 SQIVND (reference sequence).

The V and J genes are TRBV7-9 and TRBJ2-7; TRBD1 matches at 9 bases. The length of the CDR3 is 12 residues. After removal of 8 bases from V and 6 bases from J, the junction contained 5 bases not matched to a gene. Germline CDR1 is SEHNR and CDR2 is FQNEAQ (reference sequence). DNA for the CDR3: TGTGCCAGCGACAGGGGGGCCTCCGAGCAGTACTTC. It translates to CASDRGASEQYF.

This clonotype has at least ten counts. The chain has TRBV2 and TRBJ2-1, with D perhaps matching TRBD1 or TRBD2 (6 bases each). This CDR3 contains 15 residues. CDR1 is SNHLY and CDR2 is FYNNEI in the germline V gene. V was cut by 6 bases and J by 8 bases, with 20 bases left in between. The CDR3 DNA sequence: TGTGCCAGCAGAGCCTCCCCCTTGGGGGGCGATGAGCAGTTCTTC. Its translation is CASRASPLGGDEQFF.

This clonotype appeared a few times. V and J are TRBV4-2 and TRBJ2-3, with 7 nucleotides matching TRBD1. The V gene end was trimmed by 1 base and the J gene end by 6 bases; junction bases not matched to a gene: 4. This CDR3 contains 14 residues. Germline values: CDR1 LGHNA, CDR2 YNFKEQ. The CDR3 protein is CASSQVGTADTQYF. The CDR3 DNA reads as TGTGCCAGCAGCCAAGTAGGGACAGCCGATACGCAGTATTTT.

This clonotype was counted at least ten times. This chain uses TRBV27 with TRBJ2-2; D not certain. Between the trimmed V and J ends, which lost 2 bases and 4 bases, there was a span of 5 bases. The CDR3 length is 13 residues. Germline V gene lookup returns CDR1 MNHEY and CDR2 SMNVEV (reference sequence). CDR3 sequence: CASSLLGTGELFF. The CDR3 nucleotides read TGTGCCAGCAGTTTACTGGGCACCGGGGAGCTGTTTTTT.

The V gene is TRBV30, the J gene TRBJ2-2; the D gene is possibly TRBD2 (5 bases). The V end lost 2 bases, the J end lost 3 bases, and 7 bases lay between the germline ends. Germline CDR1 reads GTSNPN; CDR2 reads SVGIG (reference sequence). This CDR3 is 13 amino acids long. This chain's CDR3 is CAWSSGYTGELFF. Written as DNA, the CDR3 is TGTGCCTGGAGTTCGGGATACACCGGGGAGCTGTTTTTT.

This clonotype was counted between two and nine times. V is TRBV7-7 and J is TRBJ2-5; D might be TRBD2 (5 bases). V was pared by 1 base and J by 5 bases, with 17 bases between. This CDR3 is built from 16 residues. The germline gives CDR1 SSHAT, CDR2 FNYEAQ (reference sequence). The CDR3 region has the DNA TGTGCCAGCAGCTTAGGGTCCTTGGGCTCGGGGGAGACCCAGTACTTC. Protein product: CASSLGSLGSGETQYF.

The chain combines TRBV7-6 with TRBJ2-1; 7 nucleotides line up with TRBD2. The V gene's germline CDR1 is SGHVS and CDR2 FNYEAQ. V dropped 5 bases and J dropped 3; count of bases not matched to a gene: 7. This CDR3 has 15 residues. DNA for the CDR3: TGTGCCAGCAGCGCCGGACTAGGGGTCTACAATGAGCAGTTCTTC. Protein product: CASSAGLGVYNEQFF.

This clonotype has only a few counts. V gene TRBV27 combines with J gene TRBJ1-6; no clear D. This CDR3 contains 14 residues. In germline, CDR1 is MNHEY, CDR2 SMNVEV (reference sequence). Trimming took 2 bases from V and 5 from J, leaving 7 bases between them. This CDR3 is CASSLRENNSPLHF. The CDR3 region has the DNA TGTGCCAGCAGTTTAAGGGAGAATAATTCACCCCTCCACTTT.

The chain recombines TRBV24-1 with TRBJ2-3; D is uncertain. CDR3 length: 15 residues. The V and J ends lost 6 bases and 1 base respectively, with 13 bases between them. Germline-derived CDR1 and CDR2 are KGHDR and SFDVKD. The CDR3 reads CATSPRPPGTDTQYF. The CDR3 DNA reads as TGTGCCACCAGTCCCCGGCCCCCGGGCACAGATACGCAGTATTTT.